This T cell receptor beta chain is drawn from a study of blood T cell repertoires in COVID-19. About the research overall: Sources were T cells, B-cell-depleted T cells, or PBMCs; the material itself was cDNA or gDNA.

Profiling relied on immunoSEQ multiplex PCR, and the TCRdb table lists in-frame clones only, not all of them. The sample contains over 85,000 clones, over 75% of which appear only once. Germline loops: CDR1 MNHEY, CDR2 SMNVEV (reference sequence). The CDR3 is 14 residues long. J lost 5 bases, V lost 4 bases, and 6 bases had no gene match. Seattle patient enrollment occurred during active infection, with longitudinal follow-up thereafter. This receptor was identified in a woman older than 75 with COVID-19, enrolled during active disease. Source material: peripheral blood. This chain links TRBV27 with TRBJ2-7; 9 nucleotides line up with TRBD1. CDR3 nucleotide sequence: TGTGCCAGCAGTTCCCGGGACAGGGCGGACGAGCAGTACTTC. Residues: CASSSRDRADEQYF.